This TCR beta chain originates from a study of T cells after somatic rescue of genetic block (dated by TCRdb to 2019 to 2021). For context, the study as a whole: What the study looked at was long-term robustness, specifically in a T-cell system that came about through somatic rescue of a genetic block in T-cell development.

Details on this clone: Which antigen it targets is not known. No much larger clonotype is one base removed from it; base qualities were not supplied.

Library prep was done by the immunoSEQ multiplex PCR assay. Entries here come from immuneACCESS through TCRdb and include only in-frame sequences with V and J called. Some clones fail to appear in such tables; in the studies checked, an unresolved V gene covers under half of the shortfall, and the cause of the remainder is unknown. The sample profile shows under 150,000 clones; just over 90% of them were found once. Together, the top ten hold more than 1.4% of the sample. Trimming costs V 5 bases and J 4 bases, and their ends lie 19 bases apart. Including cysteine and phenylalanine, the CDR3 has 16 amino acids. The kept DNA is CDR3 alone, 48 bases in frame from the first base. As encoded in the germline V gene (reference sequence), CDR1 is SEHNR while CDR2 is FQNEAQ.

The sequencing input was peripheral blood mononuclear cells (PBMCs). The chain uses TRBV7-9 and TRBJ2-3; the D gene cannot be resolved reliably. The sequence was obtained from a woman younger than 30. The nucleotide sequence reads TGTGCCAGCAGCCCTAGGACCGACAATGAAGCAGATACGCAGTATTTT. Translated, this is CASSPRTDNEADTQYF. This CDR3, with the reference TRBV7-9 and TRBJ2-3 proteins standing in past its ends, gives the full variable domain DTGVSQNPRHKITKRGQNVTFRCDPISEHNRLYWYRQTLGQGPEFLTYFQNEAQLEKSRLLSDRFSAERPKGSFSTLEIQRTEQGDSAMYLCASSPRTDNEADTQYFGPGTRLTVL.